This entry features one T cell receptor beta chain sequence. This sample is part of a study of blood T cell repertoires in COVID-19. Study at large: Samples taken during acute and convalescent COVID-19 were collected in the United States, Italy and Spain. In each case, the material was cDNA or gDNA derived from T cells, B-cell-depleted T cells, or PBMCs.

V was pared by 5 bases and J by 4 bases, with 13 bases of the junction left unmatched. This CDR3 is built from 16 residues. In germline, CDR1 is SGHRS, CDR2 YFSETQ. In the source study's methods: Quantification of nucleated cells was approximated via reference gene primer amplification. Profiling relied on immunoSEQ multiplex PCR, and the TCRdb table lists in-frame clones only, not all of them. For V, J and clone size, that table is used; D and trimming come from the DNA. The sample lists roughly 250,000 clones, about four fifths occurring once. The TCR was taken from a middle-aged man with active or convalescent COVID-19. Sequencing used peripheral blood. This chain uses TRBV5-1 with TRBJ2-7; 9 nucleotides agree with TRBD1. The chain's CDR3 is CASRVTGTGTIYEQYF. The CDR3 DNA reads TGCGCCAGCAGGGTCACCGGGACAGGGACCATATACGAGCAGTACTTC.